The T cell receptor beta chain described here comes from a study of T cells after posttransplantation cyclophosphamide. This table comes from immunoSEQ multiplex PCR, and its TCRdb copy is limited to in-frame clones, with some not included. Of 650 to 850 clones listed, 85% are singletons. Details on this clone: Its antigen is undetermined.

V lost 6 bases and J 0 bases, leaving 12 bases between the germline ends. CDR3 length: 15 residues. Germline CDR1 reads LNHDA; CDR2 reads SQIVND (reference sequence). Study-wide points: Recipient CMV seropositivity and CMV reactivation strongly tracked TRB clonality. Donor-recipient repertoire similarity was low at 1-2 months, rising over year one. Tissue-infiltrating T cells from skin or gut overlapped little with blood T cells.

The chain uses TRBV19 and TRBJ2-1; D call uncertain. Sequencing used gut tissue. This receptor was identified in a middle-aged man. CDR3 nucleotides: TGTGCCAGTAGGTCTCTAACCGGCTCCTACAATGAGCAGTTCTTC. It is translated as CASRSLTGSYNEQFF.